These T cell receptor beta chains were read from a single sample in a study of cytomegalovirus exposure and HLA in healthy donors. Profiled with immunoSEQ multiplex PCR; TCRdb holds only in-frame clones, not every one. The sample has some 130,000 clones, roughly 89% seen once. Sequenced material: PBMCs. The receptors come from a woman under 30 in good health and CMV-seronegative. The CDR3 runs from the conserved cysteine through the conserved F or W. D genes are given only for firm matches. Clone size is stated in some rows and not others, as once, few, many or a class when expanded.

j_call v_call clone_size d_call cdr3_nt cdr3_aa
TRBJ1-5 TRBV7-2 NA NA TGTGCCAGCAGCCAAACAAGCAATCAGCCCCAGCATTTT CASSQTSNQPQHF
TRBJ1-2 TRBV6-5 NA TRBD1 TGTGCCAGCAGTTACTCGGGACAGGGATTTTATGGCTACACCTTC CASSYSGQGFYGYTF
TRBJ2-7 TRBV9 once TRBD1 TGTGCCAGCAGCGTAGTAGGGGGCGACGAGCAGTACTTC CASSVVGGDEQYF
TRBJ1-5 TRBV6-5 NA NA TGTGCCAGCAGTTACTCGGTGGTGGGGGCCGATCAGCCCCAGCATTTT CASSYSVVGADQPQHF
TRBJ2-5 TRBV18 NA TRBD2 TGTGCCAGCTCAGCCCCGGATGGGTGGCTAGCGGGGGAAGAGACCCAGTACTTC CASSAPDGWLAGEETQYF
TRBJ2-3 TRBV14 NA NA TGTGCCAGCAGCCCCCTATCGGGGGAAGTAGATACGCAGTATTTT CASSPLSGEVDTQYF
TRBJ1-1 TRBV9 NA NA TGTGCCAGCAGCTTAGGGGGAGGCACTGAAGCTTTCTTT CASSLGGGTEAFF
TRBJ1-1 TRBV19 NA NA TGTGCCAGTACCCATTACAACGTCGAAGCTTTCTTT CASTHYNVEAFF
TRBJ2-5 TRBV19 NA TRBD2 TGTGCCAGTAGTATATCTGGGACTATTCAAGAGACCCAGTACTTC CASSISGTIQETQYF
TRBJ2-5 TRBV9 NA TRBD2 TGTGCCAGCAGCGCACGGGACTACACGGTGGCGGAGACCCAGTACTTC CASSARDYTVAETQYF
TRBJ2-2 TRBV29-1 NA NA TGCAGCGTGGGCATTACCACCGGGGAGCTGTTTTTT CSVGITTGELFF
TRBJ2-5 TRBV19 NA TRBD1 TGTGCCAGTAGTTCCGGGGTCGAAGGGGGCTGGACCGGCATGGGGACCCAGTACTTC CASSSGVEGGWTGMGTQYF
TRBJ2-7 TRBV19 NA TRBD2 TGTGCCAGTAGTGGACTAGCGGGAGTCTACGAGCAGTACTTC CASSGLAGVYEQYF
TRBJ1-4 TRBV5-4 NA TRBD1 TGTGCCAGCAGCTTGCCCCGGACAGGGGGAGAGGAAAAACTGTTTTTT CASSLPRTGGEEKLFF
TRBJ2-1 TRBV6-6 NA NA TGTGCCAGCTTTTGGACACAAGGTAGTGAGCAGTTCTTC CASFWTQGSEQFF
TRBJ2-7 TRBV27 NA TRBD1 TGTGCCAGCAGTTTATCGTACAGGGGCGGCTACGAGCAGTACTTC CASSLSYRGGYEQYF
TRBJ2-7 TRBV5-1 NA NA TGCGCCAGCAGCTTCATAACAGCAGGTTCCTACGAGCAGTACTTC CASSFITAGSYEQYF
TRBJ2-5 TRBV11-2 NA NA TGTGCCAGCAGCTTAGGGGGCCAGAAGTACTTC CASSLGGQKYF
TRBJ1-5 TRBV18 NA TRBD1 TGTGCCAGCTCACAGGGACAGGGACACAATCAGCCCCAGCATTTT CASSQGQGHNQPQHF
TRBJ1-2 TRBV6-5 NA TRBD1 TGTGCCAGCAGTTACTCGAACGACAGGGGGCATATTACCTTC CASSYSNDRGHITF
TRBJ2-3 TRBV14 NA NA TGTGCCAGCAGCCAAGAGTCAATCACGACATACACAGATACGCAGTATTTT CASSQESITTYTDTQYF
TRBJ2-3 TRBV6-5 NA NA TGTGCCAGCAGCCCCTGGCGGCCCTCTGTGGATACGCAGTATTTT CASSPWRPSVDTQYF
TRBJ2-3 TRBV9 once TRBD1 TGTGCCAGCAGCGTACAGGGACAGGGACGCACAGATACGCAGTATTTT CASSVQGQGRTDTQYF
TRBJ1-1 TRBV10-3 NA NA TGTGCCATCAGTGAGTCCGGGGTTCCTGAAGCTTTCTTT CAISESGVPEAFF
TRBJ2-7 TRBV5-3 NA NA TGTGCCAGAAGCTTGGCGAGGGAGAGCGACGAGCAGTACTTC CARSLARESDEQYF
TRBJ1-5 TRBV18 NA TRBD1 TGTGCCAGCTCACCACTGACAGGGGATTCGAATCAGCCCCAGCATTTT CASSPLTGDSNQPQHF
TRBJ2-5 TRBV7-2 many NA TGTGCCAGCAGCTTAGTGTGGCTAGGGGGGGCGACCCAGTACTTC CASSLVWLGGATQYF
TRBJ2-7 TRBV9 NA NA TGTGCCAGCAGCGTAGGTCCCCTCTCCTACGAGCAGTACTTC CASSVGPLSYEQYF
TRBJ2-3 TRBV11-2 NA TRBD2 TGTGCCAGCAGCCGCGGGGGGCGTACCACAGATACGCAGTATTTT CASSRGGRTTDTQYF
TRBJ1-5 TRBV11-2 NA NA TGTGCCAGCAGCGTAGACAGAAATCAGCCCCAGCATTTT CASSVDRNQPQHF
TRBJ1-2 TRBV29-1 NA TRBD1 TGCAGCGTGGGGACAGGGAATGGCTACACCTTC CSVGTGNGYTF
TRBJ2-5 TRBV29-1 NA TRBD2 TGCAGCGCTGCAACTAGCGGGGGAGAGACCCAGTACTTC CSAATSGGETQYF
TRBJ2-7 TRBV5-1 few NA TGCGCCAGCAGCTTCTCCGTTACCGGGGACGAGCAGTACTTC CASSFSVTGDEQYF
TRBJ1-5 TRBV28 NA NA TGTGCCAGCAGTTCGGGACAATGGAGCAATCAGCCCCAGCATTTT CASSSGQWSNQPQHF
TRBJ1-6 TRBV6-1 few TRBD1 TGTGCCAGCAGTGAAGGTGGGGGGACAGGGTCACCCCTCCACTTT CASSEGGGTGSPLHF
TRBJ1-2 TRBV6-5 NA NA TGTGCCAGCACTAAGAGGGGGGGCTATGGCTACACCTTC CASTKRGGYGYTF
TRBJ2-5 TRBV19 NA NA TGTGCCAGTAATACAGGGTCCATCGGGACCCAGTACTTC CASNTGSIGTQYF
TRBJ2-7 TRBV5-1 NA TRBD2 TGCGCCAGCAGCTTGGGACCCGATGGGTTCCTAGCGGAGGGCAACGAGCAGTACTTC CASSLGPDGFLAEGNEQYF
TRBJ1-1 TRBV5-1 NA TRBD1 TGCGCCAGCAGCGTACCGGGACAGGGGACTGAAGCTTTCTTT CASSVPGQGTEAFF
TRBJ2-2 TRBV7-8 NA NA TGTGCCAGGGCGGACAGGAACACCGGGGAGCTGTTTTTT CARADRNTGELFF
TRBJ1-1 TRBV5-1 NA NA TGCGCCAGCAGCTTGGAAACACAGGGTTCGAACACTGAAGCTTTCTTT CASSLETQGSNTEAFF
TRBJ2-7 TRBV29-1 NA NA TGCAGCGTAGGACGGGGGGCGGGCCCCGGCGAGCAGTACTTC CSVGRGAGPGEQYF
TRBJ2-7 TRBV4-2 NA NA TGTGCCAGCAGCCAAGGGGGACAAGTATCCTACGAGCAGTACTTC CASSQGGQVSYEQYF
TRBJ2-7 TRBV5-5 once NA TGTGCCAGCAGCTTGGCAGGGTCGCCCGCCCTAGAGATATACGAGCAGTACTTC CASSLAGSPALEIYEQYF
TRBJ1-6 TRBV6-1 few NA TGTGCCAGCACCGGGGTTAATAATTCACCCCTCCACTTT CASTGVNNSPLHF
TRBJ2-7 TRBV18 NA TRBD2 TGTGCCAGCTCACCAACGGGGGGCGAGCAGTACTTC CASSPTGGEQYF